The 2 T cell receptor beta chains below come from one sample, sequenced in a study of cytomegalovirus exposure and HLA in healthy donors. It was with 60 Vbeta and 13 Jbeta primers that the PCR ran. Repertoires were generated with immunoSEQ multiplex PCR, while TCRdb's copy carries only in-frame clones and drops some. The table shows about 97,000 clones, with roughly 82% occurring only once. Sequenced: PBMCs. These receptor sequences come from a man aged 45-65 years in good health and CMV-seronegative.

V is TRBV5-1 and J is TRBJ2-5; TRBD1 agrees at 7 bases. The CDR3 consists of 16 residues. Germline V gene data show CDR1 as SGHRS and CDR2 as YFSETQ. With V trimmed by 4 bases and J by 0 bases, 9 bases remained unmatched. The CDR3 nucleotides read TGCGCCAGCAGCCCGACAGGGACGAAGGACCAAGAGACCCAGTACTTC. It codes for CASSPTGTKDQETQYF.

The CDR3 DNA reads as TGTGCCAGTATCAGGGACACTGAAGCTTTCTTT. Translating gives CASIRDTEAFF. This chain joins TRBV28 and TRBJ1-1; possibly TRBD1 for D (5 bases). Trimming stripped 9 bases from V and 3 bases from J, with 8 bases between. This CDR3 is 11 amino acids long. The germline CDR1 and CDR2 sequences are MDHEN and SYDVKM.